This T cell receptor beta chain was documented in a study of CD8+ T cells in alopecia areata. Looked up from germline, CDR1 is GTSNPN and CDR2 is SVGIG (reference sequence). There are 14 residues in the CDR3. V was pared by 0 bases and J by 8 bases, with 14 bases between. Indicated treatment: oral pan-JAK inhibitor, 5-10 mg twice daily. The authors extracted RNA and reverse transcribed it into cDNA as the sequencing template. TCRdb's table, derived via immunoSEQ multiplex PCR, lists solely in-frame clones and lacks some. Of roughly 100,000 clones in the sample, about 64% are singletons; the top ten hold roughly a sixth.

This clonotype was obtained from a human donor with alopecia areata. V gene TRBV30 combines with J gene TRBJ2-1; D gene uncertain. Sequenced material: CD8+ T cells sorted from blood, taken at week 4, from a patient treated with tofacitinib. Here the CDR3 DNA reads TGTGCCTGGAGTGTGGGTGTAGGGTCGGATGAGCAGTTCTTC. Translating it yields CAWSVGVGSDEQFF. The full variable domain, completed using reference TRBV30 and TRBJ2-1, is SQTIHQWPATLVQPVGSPLSLECTVEGTSNPNLYWYRQAAGRGLQLLFYSVGIGQISSEVPQNLSASRPQDRQFILSSKKLLLSDSGFYLCAWSVGVGSDEQFFGPGTRLTVL.